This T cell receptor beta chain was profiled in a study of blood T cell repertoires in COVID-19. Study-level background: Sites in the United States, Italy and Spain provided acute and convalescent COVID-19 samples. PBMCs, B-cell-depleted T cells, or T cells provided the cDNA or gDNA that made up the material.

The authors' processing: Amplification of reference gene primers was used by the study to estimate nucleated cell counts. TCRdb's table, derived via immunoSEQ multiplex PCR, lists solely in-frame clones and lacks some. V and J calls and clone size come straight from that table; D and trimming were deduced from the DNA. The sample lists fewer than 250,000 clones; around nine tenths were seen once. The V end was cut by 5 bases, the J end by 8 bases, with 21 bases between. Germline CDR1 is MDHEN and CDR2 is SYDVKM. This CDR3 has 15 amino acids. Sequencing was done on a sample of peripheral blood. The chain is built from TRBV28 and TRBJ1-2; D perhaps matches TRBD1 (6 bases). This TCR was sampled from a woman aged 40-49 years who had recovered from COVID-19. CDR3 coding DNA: TGTGCCAGCAGTGACTCGACAGGCACCCTCTGGGGCTACACCTTC. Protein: CASSDSTGTLWGYTF.